This entry concerns a single TCR beta chain. What it binds is unknown. The data stem from a study of T cells in Graves' hyperthyroidism and ophthalmopathy. Findings and caveats of the study: Among clonotypes expanded in thyroid above 0.001, most were also found in blood. Model predictions of ophthalmopathy came a median around 6.5 months before onset.

CDR1 is SNHLY and CDR2 is FYNNEI in the germline V gene. The CDR3 totals 14 residues. The V gene lost 8 bases and the J gene lost 1 base, with 14 bases spanning the gap. Uncontrolled infection, other autoimmune disease, pregnancy or lactation led to exclusion. Authors of the study amplified TCR beta CDR3 regions from RNA transcripts. First-round RT-PCR of the TCR CDR3 relied on the HTBI primer set. A single record per CDR3 protein comes from TCRdb applying MiXCR to the multiplex PCR reads. The sample has about 660,000 distinct CDR3 sequences, 40% to 55% seen once. Specimen: peripheral blood or thyroid tissue (not recorded which). The chain has TRBV2 and TRBJ1-1; the D is unclear. This sequence originates from an adult man with Graves' disease, either hyperthyroidism or ophthalmopathy (not recorded which). Written as DNA, the CDR3 is TGTGCCAGCTCACCACTATCGGGGAACACTGAAGCTTTCTTT. This sequence encodes CASSPLSGNTEAFF.